This T cell receptor (beta chain) derives from a study of T cell repertoires in cytomegalovirus infection. In the study overall: From public TCR beta signatures came an indication of both CMV infection and matching HLA type.

MiXCR, run by TCRdb on the reads, gives a single entry per CDR3 protein. The data show 350,000 to 550,000 distinct CDR3 sequences, approximately 31% seen once. The CDR3 spans 15 residues. After removal of 5 bases from V and 7 bases from J, the junction contained 10 bases not matched to a gene. CDR1 LNHNV and CDR2 YYDKDF come from the germline V gene (reference sequence). The chain joins TRBV15 to TRBJ1-4; 7 nucleotides line up with TRBD1. The material sequenced was PBMCs. The receptor's source is a human donor in good health (CMV status not recorded). Some clones in this sample may be carry-over from other donors' samples. This CDR3 reads CATSGPGTAAEKLFF. DNA for the CDR3: TGTGCCACCAGCGGCCCCGGGACAGCAGCTGAAAAACTGTTTTTT.